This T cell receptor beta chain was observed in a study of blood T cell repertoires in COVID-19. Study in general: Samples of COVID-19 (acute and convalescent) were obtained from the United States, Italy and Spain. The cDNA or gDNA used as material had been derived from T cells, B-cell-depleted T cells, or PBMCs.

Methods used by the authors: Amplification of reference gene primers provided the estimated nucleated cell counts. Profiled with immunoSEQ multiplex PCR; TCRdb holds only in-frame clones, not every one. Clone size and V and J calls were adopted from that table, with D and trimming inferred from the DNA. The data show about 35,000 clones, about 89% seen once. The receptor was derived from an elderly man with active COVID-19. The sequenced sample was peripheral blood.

The CDR3 region is CAWSLTSYGYTF. The CDR3 bases are TGTGCCTGGAGTCTGACTTCCTATGGCTACACCTTC. This chain connects TRBV30 to TRBJ1-2; D call uncertain. CDR1 and CDR2 from the germline V gene are GTSNPN and SVGIG (reference sequence). V was clipped by 2 bases and J by 4 bases, with 8 bases between them. The length of the CDR3 is 12 residues.